This T cell receptor (beta chain) originates from a study of cytomegalovirus exposure and HLA in healthy donors. Both 60 Vbeta primers and 13 Jbeta primers went into the PCR. TCRdb keeps only in-frame clones here, not all; method: immunoSEQ multiplex PCR. Listed are roughly 200,000 clones; roughly 1.2% falls within the top ten. The specimen was PBMCs. The TCR originated in a girl aged 2-10 years in good health and CMV-seropositive.

CDR3: CASSPGTGMIFTEAFF. In DNA, the CDR3 is TGTGCCAGCAGCCCCGGGACAGGGATGATTTTCACTGAAGCTTTCTTT. This rearrangement joins TRBV5-4 to TRBJ1-1; 9 bases are a match to TRBD1. The CDR3 runs 16 residues. From germline, CDR1 is SGHNT and CDR2 YYREEE (reference sequence). Trimming cost V 4 bases and J 4 bases; bases outside gene matches: 11.